The entry below gives a single T cell receptor (beta chain) sequence along with its context. Between the trimmed V and J ends, which lost 2 bases and 0 bases, there was a span of 13 bases. This CDR3 region has 16 residues. Germline CDR1 reads MNHEY; CDR2 reads SMNVEV (reference sequence). The data derive from a study of cytomegalovirus exposure and HLA in healthy donors. Primers included in the PCR were 60 Vbeta and 13 Jbeta primers. Generated by immunoSEQ multiplex PCR, the TCRdb table keeps only in-frame clones and is missing some. This table has more than 75,000 clones, over 70% appearing once. This TCR derives from a man aged 35 to 55 in good health and CMV-seropositive. The sample was PBMCs. V usage is TRBV27 and J usage is TRBJ2-5, with D possibly TRBD1 on 7 matching bases. CDR3 in DNA: TGTGCCAGCAGTTTAGGAGGGGGCGACTACCAAGAGACCCAGTACTTC. As protein: CASSLGGGDYQETQYF.